This T cell receptor (beta chain) is from a study of tumor-infiltrating lymphocytes in primary liver carcinoma. On the study more broadly: Spanning 30 to 69 years of age, the patients were men and women.

Investigators took RNA and DNA out together from 20-30 mg of unsorted bulk tissue. Cases comprised patients with primary liver carcinoma who received surgical resection. With respect to this clonotype: It is likely a read error, because the conserved phenylalanine at the end of the CDR3 is missing.

Germline CDR1 reads SEHNR; CDR2 reads FQNEAQ (reference sequence). This CDR3 spans 14 amino acids. cDNA specific to TCR beta was made from about 0.45 ug of total RNA, with a constant-region primer employed for priming. Slightly modified ARM-PCR with three nested multiplex PCR rounds yielded TCR beta libraries. The two initial PCR rounds, about 9 cycles each, used TRBV1-TRBV30 forward and C-beta reverse primers. TCRdb analysed the multiplex PCR reads with MiXCR anew, one entry per CDR3 protein. Of more than 70,000 distinct CDR3 sequences listed, roughly 72% are singletons. This clonotype was obtained from a man aged 35-49 years with primary liver carcinoma and hepatitis B virus infection. The chain joins TRBV7-9 to TRBJ1-1; 7 nucleotides align to TRBD1. The sequenced sample was tumor-adjacent normal liver tissue. The CDR3 spells CASNLRDSDTEAFL. The CDR3 coding sequence is TGTGCCAGCAACTTACGGGACAGCGACACTGAAGCTTTCTTA.